This T cell receptor beta chain comes out of a study of shared clonotypes between healthy human individuals. The CDR3 has 13 residues. Trimming took 6 bases from V and 3 from J, leaving 12 bases between them. The germline V gene encodes CDR1 MGHDK and CDR2 SYGVNS. All participating donors were Caucasian adults from Nashville, Tennessee. TCRdb keeps only in-frame clones here, not all; method: immunoSEQ multiplex PCR. The sample has approximately 2.5 million clones, 90% to 95% seen once. This receptor was obtained from a man aged 18 to 30 in good health. The sample taken for sequencing was naive CD4+ T cells sorted from blood. As for subset: CD45RA+ positively selected. The chain is built from TRBV25-1 and TRBJ2-7; D is tentatively TRBD1 or TRBD2 (5 bases each). For the CDR3, the DNA is TGTGCCAGCAGCGTGACTGGGGGCTACGAGCAGTACTTC. This gives the protein CASSVTGGYEQYF.